Listed below are T cell receptor beta chains from one sample, sequenced in a study of T cells in Graves' hyperthyroidism and ophthalmopathy. One entry per CDR3 protein results from TCRdb running MiXCR on the multiplex PCR reads. The sample lists hundreds of thousands of distinct CDR3 sequences, around a third seen once, with less than 40% in the top ten. What was sequenced was blood. All receptors derive from a woman aged 40 to 50 with Graves' hyperthyroidism. CDR3s include the opening cysteine and the closing phenylalanine or tryptophan. D genes are given only for firm matches. For some rows the clone size is stated as once, few or many, or as a class when expanded; others skip it.

>TRBJ2-7|-|TRBV25-1|-
TGTGCCAGCGGCCCAGATACCTACGAGCAGTACTTC
CASGPDTYEQYF
>TRBJ1-6|TRBD1|TRBV7-9|-
TGTGCCAGCAGCTTACGGACAGGGTCAGATTCACCCCTCCACTTT
CASSLRTGSDSPLHF
>TRBJ2-5|TRBD2|TRBV7-9|-
TGTGCCAGCAGCTCAGGTGTGGCGGGAGGGCTCGGGACCCAGTACTTC
CASSSGVAGGLGTQYF
>TRBJ2-7|-|TRBV15|-
TGTGCCACCAGCAAGGAGGGATTTGTCTCCAACGAGCAGTACTTC
CATSKEGFVSNEQYF
>TRBJ2-7|TRBD1|TRBV7-9|many
TGTGCCAGCAGCACAGGGGGAAGTGGCCAGTACTTC
CASSTGGSGQYF
>TRBJ1-3|-|TRBV4-3|few
TGCGCCAGCAGCCAAGAGAGGGGGTTCGGAAACACCATATATTTT
CASSQERGFGNTIYF
>TRBJ1-1|-|TRBV12-3/TRBV12-4|-
TGTGCCAGCAGTTCTTACACCTTAACGGGCACTGAAGCTTCCTTT
CASSSYTLTGTEASF
>TRBJ1-2|-|TRBV12-3/TRBV12-4|few
TGTGCCAGCAGTTCCCCCCGTTCTCACTATGGCTACACCTTC
CASSSPRSHYGYTF
>TRBJ1-2|-|TRBV5-8|many
TGTGCCAGCAGCTCCGCCCTCAGCGGGGGAGGCTACACCTTC
CASSSALSGGGYTF
>TRBJ2-7|TRBD2|TRBV19|many
TGTGCCAGTAGTACGGGACTAGCGGGGACCTACGAGCAGTACTTC
CASSTGLAGTYEQYF
>TRBJ2-7|TRBD1|TRBV10-1|once
TGTGCCAGCCCACCCATGACAGGGGAATGGGCCGAGCAGTACTTC
CASPPMTGEWAEQYF
>TRBJ2-7|TRBD2|TRBV7-2|-
TGTGCCAGCAGAACAAGACTAGCGGGGGCCTACGAGCAGTACTTC
CASRTRLAGAYEQYF
>TRBJ2-5|TRBD1|TRBV7-2|-
TGTGCCAGCAGCTTAGACGGGACAGGGGAATGGGCCCAGTACTTC
CASSLDGTGEWAQYF
>TRBJ2-1|-|TRBV29-1|few
TGCAGCGTTGGGGCAGGGAGCAATGAGCAGTTCTTC
CSVGAGSNEQFF
>TRBJ1-1|TRBD1|TRBV6-5|-
TGTGCCAGCAGTTCTCTGGGGACAGGGGGATGGACTGAAGCTTTCTTT
CASSSLGTGGWTEAFF
>TRBJ2-7|-|TRBV29-1|many
TGCAGCGTCGCGGATTTAACAGGGTACGAGCAGTACTTC
CSVADLTGYEQYF
>TRBJ2-7|TRBD1|TRBV12-3/TRBV12-4|-
TGTGCCAGCAGGCCGGGACAGGACGAGCAGTACTTC
CASRPGQDEQYF
>TRBJ1-5|TRBD1|TRBV28|few
TGTGCCAGTACCGACAGGGGCCCAAGCAATCAGCCCCAGCATTTT
CASTDRGPSNQPQHF
>TRBJ2-5|TRBD1|TRBV7-2|-
TGCGCCAGCAGTCCCGACAGGGTAGGAAATCAGCCCCAGTACTTC
CASSPDRVGNQPQYF
>TRBJ1-4|-|TRBV5-6|many
TGTGCCAGCAGCCTCGGAGGTTCGGGGGAGAATGAAAAACTGTTTTTT
CASSLGGSGENEKLFF
>TRBJ1-2|-|TRBV3-1|few
TGTGCCAGCAGCCAAGGGGTCGCTAACTATGGCTACACCTTC
CASSQGVANYGYTF
>TRBJ2-6|-|TRBV4-2|-
TGTGCCAGCAGCCAAGATTTCATGGTCGGGGCCAACGTCCTGACTTTC
CASSQDFMVGANVLTF
>TRBJ1-1|-|TRBV7-2|-
TGTGCCAGCAGTCCCCATGGGGAGCCGAACACTGAAGCTTTCTTT
CASSPHGEPNTEAFF
>TRBJ2-7|-|TRBV15|many
TGTGCCACCAGCAGAGATAGGGGAGTTTCCTCCGAGCAGTACTTC
CATSRDRGVSSEQYF
>TRBJ1-1|TRBD1|TRBV5-1|many
TGCGCCAGCAGCTTGGCGACAGGGAGAACGGCTTTCTTT
CASSLATGRTAFF
>TRBJ2-5|TRBD2|TRBV24-1|-
TGTGCCAGCAGTGTCACCGGGACTAGCCTTTACTTC
CASSVTGTSLYF
>TRBJ1-1|TRBD1|TRBV7-2|-
TGTGCCAGCAGCCAAACAGTGACAGGGGGGGGTTTCAACACTGAAGCTTTCTTT
CASSQTVTGGGFNTEAFF
>TRBJ1-2|-|TRBV11-2|-
TGTGCCAGCAGCTACCTTCGTGGGGCCAACTATGGCTACACCTTC
CASSYLRGANYGYTF
>TRBJ1-5|TRBD1|TRBV6-1|-
TGTGCCAGCAGTGAAGGGTTCACAGGGGCTTCCAATCAGCCCCAGCATTTT
CASSEGFTGASNQPQHF
>TRBJ1-1|-|TRBV7-9|many
TGTGCCAGCAGCTTAGGCGACGGGCGGGCAATTGAAGCTTTCTTT
CASSLGDGRAIEAFF
>TRBJ1-1|TRBD1|TRBV11-1|many
TGTGCCAGCAGCTTAGTAGATGGACAGGGCACTGAAGCTTTCTTT
CASSLVDGQGTEAFF
>TRBJ1-2|-|TRBV10-1|many
TGCGCCAGCAGTGACCCCAATAGTGGCTACACCTTC
CASSDPNSGYTF
>TRBJ2-5|TRBD1|TRBV4-2|-
TGTGCCAGCAGCCAAGAGAGGGGACAGCCTTTGGAGACCCAGTACTTC
CASSQERGQPLETQYF
>TRBJ1-1|-|TRBV29-1|many
TGCAGCGTTGAATTAAAGGTCTTTGGAGAAGCTTTCTTT
CSVELKVFGEAFF
>TRBJ1-1|TRBD1|TRBV6-6|once
TGTGCCAGCGGAAAGGGCCGGGACAGTTACACTGAAGCTTTCTTT
CASGKGRDSYTEAFF